This T cell receptor (beta chain) was profiled in a study of shared clonotypes between healthy human individuals. Germline-derived CDR1 and CDR2 are SQVTM and ANQGSEA. The length of the CDR3 is 17 residues. V shed 0 bases, J shed 0 bases, and the junction held 8 bases outside the gene matches. Participating donors were healthy, HIV-negative adults free of recent acute infections or vaccinations. Profiling relied on immunoSEQ multiplex PCR, and the TCRdb table lists in-frame clones only, not all of them. The sample lists 600,000 to 800,000 clones; roughly 72% were seen once. The source material was memory CD4+ T cells sorted from blood. Subset: CD45RA-negative fraction. This chain links TRBV29-1 with TRBJ1-2; 9 nucleotides match TRBD1. The receptor was derived from a woman in her thirties in good health. Here the CDR3 reads CSVEDLDRGAPNYGYTF. In DNA form, the CDR3 reads TGCAGCGTTGAAGATCTTGACAGGGGGGCCCCTAACTATGGCTACACCTTC. The full variable domain, its missing parts supplied by reference TRBV29-1 and TRBJ1-2, is SAVISQKPSRDICQRGTSLTIQCQVDSQVTMMFWYRQQPGQSLTLIATANQGSEATYESGFVIDKFPISRPNLTFSTLTVSNMSPEDSSIYLCSVEDLDRGAPNYGYTFGSGTRLTVV.